This T cell receptor beta chain emerged from a study of PD-1 blockade in mismatch repair-deficient tumors. Trimming stripped 6 bases from V and 3 bases from J, with 7 bases between. This CDR3 is built from 12 residues. Germline-derived CDR1 and CDR2 are SGHKS and YYEKEE (reference sequence). Assay used: immunoSEQ multiplex PCR; TCRdb lists only in-frame clones, some missing. The table lists some 110,000 clones, around three quarters of them singletons, with less than 5.5% in the top ten. This chain joins TRBV5-5 and TRBJ1-3; D is undetermined. Sequenced material: peripheral blood, taken 60 to 65 weeks after starting pembrolizumab. This receptor was identified in an adult with mismatch repair-deficient cancer. This chain's CDR3 is CASMKGGNTIYF. In DNA form, the CDR3 reads TGTGCCAGCATGAAGGGTGGAAACACCATATATTTT.